This TCR beta chain appears in the sequencing data of a study of post-analysis software for immune sequencing data. Study-wide background: Relapsing-remitting, secondary progressive and progressive-relapsing forms made up the multiple sclerosis disease courses. Findings and caveats of the study: Significantly lower normalized Chao1 diversity was found in patients with multiple sclerosis relative to controls. By F measure, strong co-clustering occurred among samples prepared in the same batch. In patients, five TRBV segments were more frequent than in controls, with TRBV5-6, TRBV5-1 and TRBV20-1 among them.

To note about this clonotype: Its antigen remains unknown.

The CDR3 length is 15 residues. Germline V gives CDR1 SGHKS, CDR2 YYEKEE (reference sequence). The V gene end was trimmed by 4 bases and the J gene end by 5 bases; junction bases not matched to a gene: 10. TCR beta cDNA libraries included unique molecular identifiers. Out of 1 to 10 million T cells, a few hundred thousand cDNA molecules were generated. MiXCR was run by TCRdb on the PCR reads, yielding one entry per CDR3 protein. Among hundreds of thousands of distinct CDR3 sequences, about 53% were seen once, and the ten largest hold 4% to 5.5%. The gene calls are TRBV5-5 and TRBJ2-5; 8 bases map to TRBD1. This TCR derives from a girl aged 10-17 years with multiple sclerosis. Specimen: blood. CDR3 DNA sequence: TGTGCCAGCAGCACGACAGGGGCCTTACAGGAGACCCAGTACTTC. It codes for CASSTTGALQETQYF.